This T cell receptor (beta chain) was identified in a study of T cell repertoires in cytomegalovirus infection. Across the study: Evidence of both CMV infection and a matching HLA type came from public TCR beta signatures.

The CDR3 totals 13 residues. V was trimmed by 0 bases and J by 10 bases, leaving 10 bases between them. CDR1 and CDR2 from the germline V gene are WSHSY and SAAADI. As for this clonotype: What it binds is not known.

Findings and caveats of the study: The ex vivo response was dominated by HLA-C-restricted CMV-specific TCR beta clonotypes. Cumulative public TCR beta family frequency identified carriers of CMV plus the relevant HLA.

TCRdb recomputed calls from the reads with MiXCR, one row per CDR3 protein. This repertoire shows more than 400,000 distinct CDR3 sequences, less than 30% found once; its top ten account for about 13%. The sequenced sample consisted of PBMCs. This TCR was sampled from a human donor in good health (CMV status not recorded). Some clones in this sample may be carry-over from other donors' samples. The chain is built from TRBV10-2 and TRBJ2-4, with D unclear. CDR3 protein: CASSESWPNIQYF. CDR3 nucleotide sequence: TGCGCCAGCAGTGAGTCCTGGCCCAATATTCAGTACTTC.